The 8 T cell receptor beta chains below were found in one sample sequenced in a study of T cells after yellow fever vaccination. MiXCR, applied by TCRdb to the 5' RACE reads, yields one record per CDR3 protein. The data hold 500,000 to 650,000 distinct CDR3 sequences, with approximately 13% observed a single time. The specimen was PBMCs, collected on the day of the yellow fever booster vaccination. The receptors were sampled from a young man who received the YFV17D yellow fever vaccine.

The rearrangement uses TRBV5-1 and TRBJ2-1; no clear D gene. Germline V gene sequence: CDR1 SGHRS, CDR2 YFSETQ. V was trimmed by 2 bases and J by 8 bases, leaving 8 bases between them. The CDR3 extends over 12 amino acids. The CDR3 is CASSFTGYEQFF. The CDR3 nucleotides read TGCGCCAGCAGCTTCACTGGATATGAGCAGTTCTTC.

This sequence joins TRBV9 and TRBJ2-7, with TRBD1 identical over 8 bases. This CDR3 is 16 amino acids long. Germline values: CDR1 SGDLS, CDR2 YYNGEE. V gave up 1 base and J gave up 4 bases; unmatched junction bases: 10. The CDR3 sequence is CASSVSSGGGLYEQYF. Written as DNA, the CDR3 is TGTGCCAGCAGCGTAAGCTCAGGGGGCGGTTTGTACGAGCAGTACTTC. Using reference TRBV9 and TRBJ2-7 for the parts outside the CDR3, the full variable domain is DSGVTQTPKHLITATGQRVTLRCSPRSGDLSVYWYQQSLDQGLQFLIQYYNGEERAKGNILERFSAQQFPDLHSELNLSSLELGDSALYFCASSVSSGGGLYEQYFGPGTRLTVT.

There are a few counts of this clonotype. The chain recombines TRBV6-1 with TRBJ2-7; 12 bases map to TRBD2. Germline-derived CDR1 and CDR2 are MNHNS and SASEGT. CDR3 size: 15 residues. V lost 7 bases and J lost 4; bases outside the gene matches: 8. CDR3 region: CASTQRTSGIYEQYF. CDR3 nucleotides: TGTGCCAGCACCCAACGGACTAGCGGGATATACGAGCAGTACTTC.

This clonotype was observed a few times. The chain uses TRBV5-1 and TRBJ2-1; 9 nucleotides match TRBD1. V was clipped by 6 bases and J by 6 bases; unmatched bases: 7. There are 14 residues in the CDR3. Germline assignment: CDR1 SGHRS and CDR2 YFSETQ. CDR3 sequence: CASNRDRVSNEQFF. The CDR3 DNA is TGCGCCAGCAACCGGGACAGGGTCTCCAATGAGCAGTTCTTC. The entire variable domain, with the rest obtained from reference TRBV5-1 and TRBJ2-1, is as follows: KAGVTQTPRYLIKTRGQQVTLSCSPISGHRSVSWYQQTPGQGLQFLFEYFSETQRNKGNFPGRFSGRQFSNSRSEMNVSTLELGDSALYLCASNRDRVSNEQFFGPGTRLTVL.

The gene calls are TRBV20-1 and TRBJ2-7; D remains ambiguous. The CDR3 totals 12 residues. Germline CDR1 is DFQATT and CDR2 is SNEGSKA (reference sequence). This CDR3 reads CSSSDSYYEQYF. CDR3 bases: TGCAGCTCGAGCGACTCCTACTACGAGCAGTACTTC.

This clonotype has a handful of counts. The chain couples TRBV5-1 to TRBJ2-5, with 10 positions matching TRBD2. This CDR3 has 15 amino acids. The V gene end was trimmed by 4 bases and the J gene end by 5 bases; junction bases not matched to a gene: 8. Germline values: CDR1 SGHRS, CDR2 YFSETQ. CDR3 residues: CASSAGTSVGETQYF. CDR3 coding DNA: TGCGCCAGCAGCGCGGGGACTAGCGTGGGGGAGACCCAGTACTTC.

This clonotype was seen a handful of times. This chain uses TRBV7-8 with TRBJ2-7; D might be TRBD2 (6 bases). In germline, CDR1 is SGHVS, CDR2 FQNEAQ. Trimming shortened V by 4 bases and J by 3 bases, and 16 bases separated the two germline ends. The CDR3 spans 15 residues. CDR3 sequence: CASSSRGGKIYEQYF. CDR3 DNA sequence: TGTGCCAGCAGCTCTCGAGGCGGGAAGATCTACGAGCAGTACTTC.

The chain recombines TRBV12-3 or TRBV12-4 with TRBJ2-1, with 11 bases fitting TRBD2. The V gene end was trimmed by 6 bases and the J gene end by 5 bases; junction bases not matched to a gene: 6. The CDR3 runs 15 residues. The CDR3, as DNA: TGTGCCAGCAGGCCACTAGCGGGAGTCCACAATGAGCAGTTCTTC. Residues: CASRPLAGVHNEQFF.